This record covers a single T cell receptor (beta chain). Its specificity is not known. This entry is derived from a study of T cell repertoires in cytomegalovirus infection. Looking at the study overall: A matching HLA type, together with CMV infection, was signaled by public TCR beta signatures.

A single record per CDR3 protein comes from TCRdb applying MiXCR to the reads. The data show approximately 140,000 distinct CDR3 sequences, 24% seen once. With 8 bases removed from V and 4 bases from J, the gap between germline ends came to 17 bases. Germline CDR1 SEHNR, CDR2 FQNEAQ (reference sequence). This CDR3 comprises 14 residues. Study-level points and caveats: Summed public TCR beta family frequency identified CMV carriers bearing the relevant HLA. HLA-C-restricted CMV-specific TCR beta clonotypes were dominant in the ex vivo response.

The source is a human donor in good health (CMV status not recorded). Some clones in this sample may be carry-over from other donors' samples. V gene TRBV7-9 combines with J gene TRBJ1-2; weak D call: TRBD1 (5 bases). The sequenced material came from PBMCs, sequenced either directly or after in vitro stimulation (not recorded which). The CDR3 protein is CASYAIQAIYGYTF. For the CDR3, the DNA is TGTGCCAGCTACGCAATACAGGCGATCTATGGCTACACCTTC.